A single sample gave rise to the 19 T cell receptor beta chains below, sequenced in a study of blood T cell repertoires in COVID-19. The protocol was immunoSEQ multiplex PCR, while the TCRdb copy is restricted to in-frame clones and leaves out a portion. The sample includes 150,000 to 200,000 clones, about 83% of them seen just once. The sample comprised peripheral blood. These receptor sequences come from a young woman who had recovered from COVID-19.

DNA of the CDR3: TGTGCCAGCAGCTTATTACAGGGGATCGATACGCAGTATTTT. Translating gives CASSLLQGIDTQYF. The chain recombines TRBV7-9 with TRBJ2-3; 7 bases are a match to TRBD1. CDR1 and CDR2 from the germline V gene are SEHNR and FQNEAQ (reference sequence). The CDR3 is made up of 14 amino acids. V gave up 2 bases and J gave up 6 bases; unmatched junction bases: 5. The entire variable domain, with the rest obtained from reference TRBV7-9 and TRBJ2-3, is as follows: DTGVSQNPRHKITKRGQNVTFRCDPISEHNRLYWYRQTLGQGPEFLTYFQNEAQLEKSRLLSDRFSAERPKGSFSTLEIQRTEQGDSAMYLCASSLLQGIDTQYFGPGTRLTVL.

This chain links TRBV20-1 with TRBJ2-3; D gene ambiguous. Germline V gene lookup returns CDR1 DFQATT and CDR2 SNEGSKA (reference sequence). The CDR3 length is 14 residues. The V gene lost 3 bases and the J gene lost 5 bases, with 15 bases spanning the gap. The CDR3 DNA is TGCAGTGCTAGTTTTGGCCACCTCCGAGATACGCAGTATTTT. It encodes CSASFGHLRDTQYF.

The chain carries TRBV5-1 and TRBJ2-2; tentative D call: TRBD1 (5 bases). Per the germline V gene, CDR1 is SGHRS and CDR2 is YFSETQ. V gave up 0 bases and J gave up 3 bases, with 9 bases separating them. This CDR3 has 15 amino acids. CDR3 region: CASSLVAGYTGELFF. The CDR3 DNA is TGCGCCAGCAGCTTGGTCGCAGGGTACACCGGGGAGCTGTTTTTT.

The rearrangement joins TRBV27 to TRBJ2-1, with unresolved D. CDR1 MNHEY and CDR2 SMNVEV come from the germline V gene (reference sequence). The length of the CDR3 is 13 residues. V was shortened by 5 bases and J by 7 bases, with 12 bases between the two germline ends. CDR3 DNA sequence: TGTGCCAGCAGTCCTGAGACTCGAAATGAGCAGTTCTTC. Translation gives CASSPETRNEQFF.

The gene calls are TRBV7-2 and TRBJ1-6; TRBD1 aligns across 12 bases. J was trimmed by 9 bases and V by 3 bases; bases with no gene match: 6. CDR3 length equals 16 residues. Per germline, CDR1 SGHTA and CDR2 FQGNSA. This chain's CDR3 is CASSLGQGAVRSPLHF. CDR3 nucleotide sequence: TGTGCCAGCAGCTTGGGACAGGGGGCGGTCCGTTCACCCCTCCACTTT.

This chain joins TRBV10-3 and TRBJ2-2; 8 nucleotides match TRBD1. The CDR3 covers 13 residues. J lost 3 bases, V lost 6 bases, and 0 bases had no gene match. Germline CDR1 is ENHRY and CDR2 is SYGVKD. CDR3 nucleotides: TGTGCCATCAGGGGACAGGACACCGGGGAGCTGTTTTTT. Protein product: CAIRGQDTGELFF.

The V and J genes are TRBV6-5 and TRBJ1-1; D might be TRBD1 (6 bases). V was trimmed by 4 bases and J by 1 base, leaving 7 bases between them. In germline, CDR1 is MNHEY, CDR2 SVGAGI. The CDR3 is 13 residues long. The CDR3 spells CASSLGGNTEAFF. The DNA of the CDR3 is TGTGCCAGCAGTTTAGGGGGGAACACTGAAGCTTTCTTT.

In DNA, the CDR3 is TGTGCCAGCAGTGGGGCCGGGCTAGCGGGGGATACGCAGTATTTT. It is translated as CASSGAGLAGDTQYF. The rearrangement uses TRBV6-4 and TRBJ2-3; TRBD2 agrees at 9 bases. The CDR3 has 15 residues. The J segment lost 6 bases and the V segment lost 4 bases, leaving 8 bases of the junction unmatched. The V gene's germline CDR1 is MRHNA and CDR2 SNTAGT.

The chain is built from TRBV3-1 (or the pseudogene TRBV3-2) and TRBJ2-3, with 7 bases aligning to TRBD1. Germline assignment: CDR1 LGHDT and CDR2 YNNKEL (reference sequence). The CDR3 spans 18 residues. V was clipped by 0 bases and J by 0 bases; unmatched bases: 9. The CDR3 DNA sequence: TGTGCCAGCAGCCAAGATAAGGCCCCAGGGGGAAGCACAGATACGCAGTATTTT. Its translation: CASSQDKAPGGSTDTQYF.

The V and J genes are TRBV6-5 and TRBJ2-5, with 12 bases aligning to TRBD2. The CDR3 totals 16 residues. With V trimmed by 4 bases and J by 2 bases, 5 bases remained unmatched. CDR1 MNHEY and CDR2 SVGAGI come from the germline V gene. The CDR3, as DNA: TGTGCCAGCAGTTTCGGACTAGCGGGGATTCAAGAGACCCAGTACTTC. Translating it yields CASSFGLAGIQETQYF.

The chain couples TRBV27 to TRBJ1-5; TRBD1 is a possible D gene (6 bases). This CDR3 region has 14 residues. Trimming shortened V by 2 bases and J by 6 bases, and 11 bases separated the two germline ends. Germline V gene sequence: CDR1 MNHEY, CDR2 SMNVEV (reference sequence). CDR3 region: CASSLPGVGQPQHF. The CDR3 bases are TGTGCCAGCAGTTTACCAGGGGTCGGTCAGCCCCAGCATTTT.

The CDR3 nucleotides read TGTGCCAGCAGCAAAATAGGAGGTCTAGCGGGAGGCCGGGAGCAGTACGTC. It translates to CASSKIGGLAGGREQYV. The chain couples TRBV21-1 to TRBJ2-7; no DNA check was done on the table's D call, TRBD2. TRBV21-1 is a pseudogene. CDR3 length: 17 residues.

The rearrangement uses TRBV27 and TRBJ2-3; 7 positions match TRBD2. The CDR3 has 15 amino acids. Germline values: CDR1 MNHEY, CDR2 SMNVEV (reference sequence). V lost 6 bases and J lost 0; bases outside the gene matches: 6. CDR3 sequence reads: CASSSGAGSTDTQYF. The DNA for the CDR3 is TGTGCCAGCAGCAGCGGGGCGGGGAGCACAGATACGCAGTATTTT.

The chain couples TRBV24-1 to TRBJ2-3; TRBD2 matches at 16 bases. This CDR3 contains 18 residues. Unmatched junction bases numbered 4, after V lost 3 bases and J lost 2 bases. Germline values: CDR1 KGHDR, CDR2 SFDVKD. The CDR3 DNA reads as TGTGCCACCAGTGATCCCGGGACTAGCGGGGGGGCCACAGATACGCAGTATTTT. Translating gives CATSDPGTSGGATDTQYF.

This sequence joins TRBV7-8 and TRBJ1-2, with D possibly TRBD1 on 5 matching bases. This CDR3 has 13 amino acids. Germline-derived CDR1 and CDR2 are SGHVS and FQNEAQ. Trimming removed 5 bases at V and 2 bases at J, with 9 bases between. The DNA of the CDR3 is TGTGCCAGCAGCGCCAGGGTAAACTATGGCTACACCTTC. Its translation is CASSARVNYGYTF. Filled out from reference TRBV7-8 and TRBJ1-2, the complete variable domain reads GAGVSQSPRYKVAKRGQDVALRCDPISGHVSLFWYQQALGQGPEFLTYFQNEAQLDKSGLPSDRFFAERPEGSVSTLKIQRTQQEDSAVYLCASSARVNYGYTFGSGTRLTVV.

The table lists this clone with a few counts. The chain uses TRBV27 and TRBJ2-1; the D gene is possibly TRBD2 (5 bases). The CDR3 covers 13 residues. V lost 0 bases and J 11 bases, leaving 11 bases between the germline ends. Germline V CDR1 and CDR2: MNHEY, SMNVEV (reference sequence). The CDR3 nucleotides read TGTGCCAGCAGTTTATCGGGAGTTAGTAAGCAGTTCTTC. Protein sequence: CASSLSGVSKQFF.

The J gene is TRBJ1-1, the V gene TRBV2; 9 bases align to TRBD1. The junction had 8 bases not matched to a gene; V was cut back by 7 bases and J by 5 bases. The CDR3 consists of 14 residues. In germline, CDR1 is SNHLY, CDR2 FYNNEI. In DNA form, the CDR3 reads TGTGCCAGCACCCCCGCGACAGGGGGAACTGAAGCTTTCTTT. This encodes CASTPATGGTEAFF. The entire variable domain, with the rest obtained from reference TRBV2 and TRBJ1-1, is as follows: EPEVTQTPSHQVTQMGQEVILRCVPISNHLYFYWYRQILGQKVEFLVSFYNNEISEKSEIFDDQFSVERPDGSNFTLKIRSTKLEDSAMYFCASTPATGGTEAFFGQGTRLTVV.

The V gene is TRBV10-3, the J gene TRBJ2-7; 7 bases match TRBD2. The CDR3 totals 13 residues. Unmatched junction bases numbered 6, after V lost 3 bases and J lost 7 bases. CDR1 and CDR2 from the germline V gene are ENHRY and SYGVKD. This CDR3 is CAISESGEREQYV. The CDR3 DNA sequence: TGTGCCATCAGTGAAAGCGGGGAGCGGGAGCAGTACGTC.

CDR3 sequence (DNA): TGTGCCAGCAGTCCACGGGGGATCACTGAAGCTTTCTTT. Protein product: CASSPRGITEAFF. This rearrangement joins TRBV28 to TRBJ1-1; a weak D match, TRBD1 (5 bases). In germline, CDR1 is MDHEN, CDR2 SYDVKM. The V gene lost 5 bases and the J gene lost 4 bases, with 11 bases spanning the gap. CDR3 size: 13 residues.